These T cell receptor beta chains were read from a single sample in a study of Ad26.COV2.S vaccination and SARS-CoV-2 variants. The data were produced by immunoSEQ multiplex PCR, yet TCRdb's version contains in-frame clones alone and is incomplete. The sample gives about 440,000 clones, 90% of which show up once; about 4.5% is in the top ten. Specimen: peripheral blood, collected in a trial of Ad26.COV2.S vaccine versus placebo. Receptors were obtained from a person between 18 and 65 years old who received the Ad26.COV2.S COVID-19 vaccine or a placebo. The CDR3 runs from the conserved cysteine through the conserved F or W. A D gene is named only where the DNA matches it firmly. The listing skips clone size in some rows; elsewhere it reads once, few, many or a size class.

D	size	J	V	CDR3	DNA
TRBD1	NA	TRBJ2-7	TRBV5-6	CASSYGTGLHEQYF	TGTGCCAGCAGCTACGGGACAGGGCTTCACGAGCAGTACTTC
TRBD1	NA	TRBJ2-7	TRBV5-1	CASSFLGTGESEQYF	TGCGCCAGCAGCTTTTTAGGGACAGGGGAAAGCGAGCAGTACTTC
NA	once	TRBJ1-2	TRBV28	CASSFSGRLSGYTF	TGTGCCAGCAGTTTTTCGGGCAGGTTGTCCGGCTACACCTTC
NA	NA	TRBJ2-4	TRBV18	CASSPLGTIGAKNIQYF	TGTGCCAGCTCACCACTCGGGACCATCGGGGCCAAAAACATTCAGTACTTC
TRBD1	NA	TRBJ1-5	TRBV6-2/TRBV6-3	CASSYSTQRQGVGQPQHF	TGTGCCAGCAGTTACTCTACCCAAAGACAGGGGGTAGGACAGCCCCAGCATTTT
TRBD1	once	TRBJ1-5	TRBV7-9	CASSFGQGNSNQPQHF	TGTGCCAGCAGCTTCGGACAGGGGAATAGCAATCAGCCCCAGCATTTT
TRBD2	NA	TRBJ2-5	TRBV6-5	CASSQAGGQETQYF	TGTGCCAGCAGTCAGGCGGGGGGGCAAGAGACCCAGTACTTC
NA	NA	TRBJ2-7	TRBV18	CASSPPDRSYEQYF	TGTGCCAGCTCACCACCGGACAGAAGTTACGAGCAGTACTTC
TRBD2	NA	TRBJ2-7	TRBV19	CASGRGGEISGRNEQYF	TGTGCCAGTGGAAGAGGTGGGGAAATTAGCGGGAGGAACGAGCAGTACTTC
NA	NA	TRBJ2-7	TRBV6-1	CASSDTGRGEQYF	TGTGCCAGCAGTGACACAGGGAGAGGCGAGCAGTACTTC
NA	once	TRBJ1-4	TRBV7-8	CASSLVSGTNEKLFF	TGTGCCAGCAGCTTAGTTAGCGGAACTAATGAAAAACTGTTTTTT
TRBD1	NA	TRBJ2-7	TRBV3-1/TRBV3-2	CASSLGTGAPYEQYF	TGTGCCAGCAGCCTAGGGACAGGGGCCCCCTACGAGCAGTACTTC
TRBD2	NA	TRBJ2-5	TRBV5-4	CASSSSGSGETQYF	TGTGCCAGCAGTTCTAGCGGGAGTGGGGAGACCCAGTACTTC
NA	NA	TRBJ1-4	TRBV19	CASSTSLGDEKLFF	TGTGCCAGTAGTACCAGCCTAGGGGATGAAAAACTGTTTTTT
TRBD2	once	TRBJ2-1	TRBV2	CASSEDLAGLNEQFF	TGTGCCAGCAGTGAAGATTTAGCGGGGCTGAATGAGCAGTTCTTC
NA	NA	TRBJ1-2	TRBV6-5	CASSYSTSMGYTF	TGTGCCAGCAGTTACTCGACTAGTATGGGCTACACCTTC
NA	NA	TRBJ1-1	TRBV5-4	CASSLQGGATEAFF	TGTGCCAGCAGCTTGCAAGGGGGGGCCACTGAAGCTTTCTTT
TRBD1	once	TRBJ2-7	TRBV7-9	CASAGQGIEQYF	TGTGCCAGCGCGGGACAGGGGATCGAGCAGTACTTC
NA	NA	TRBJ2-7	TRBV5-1	CASSSRVSSGEQYF	TGCGCCAGCAGCTCCCGGGTCTCGTCGGGGGAGCAGTACTTC
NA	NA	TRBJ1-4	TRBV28	CASRWLGWGICEKLFF	TGTGCCAGCAGGTGGCTAGGGTGGGGGATCTGTGAAAAACTGTTTTTT
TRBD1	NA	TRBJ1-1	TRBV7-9	CASSLRQGRIGTEAFF	TGTGCCAGCAGCCTCCGACAGGGGAGGATCGGCACTGAAGCTTTCTTT
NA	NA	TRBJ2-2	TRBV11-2	CASSFPWGRSGELFF	TGTGCCAGCAGCTTCCCTTGGGGGCGATCCGGGGAGCTGTTTTTT
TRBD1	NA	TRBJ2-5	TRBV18	CASSRWDSPDRETQYF	TGTGCCAGCTCACGTTGGGACAGCCCGGATCGGGAGACCCAGTACTTC
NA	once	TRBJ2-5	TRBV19	CASSIQGLETQYF	TGTGCCAGTAGTATACAGGGTTTAGAGACCCAGTACTTC
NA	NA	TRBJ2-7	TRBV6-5	CASSYSRGEGMSYF	TGTGCCAGCAGTTACTCGAGAGGTGAAGGGATGTCCTACTTC
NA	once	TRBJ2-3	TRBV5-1	CASSLAGIQDTQYF	TGCGCCAGCAGCTTGGCAGGGATCCAAGATACGCAGTATTTT
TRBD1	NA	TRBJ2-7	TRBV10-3	CAIRLGTGFDEQYF	TGTGCCATCAGGTTAGGGACAGGGTTTGACGAGCAGTACTTC
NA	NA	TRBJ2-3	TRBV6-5	CASSSLKRWGTDTQYF	TGTGCCAGCAGTTCCCTAAAGCGGTGGGGCACAGATACGCAGTATTTT
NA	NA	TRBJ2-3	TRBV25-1	CASSESQSTDTQYF	TGTGCCAGCAGTGAAAGCCAGAGCACAGATACGCAGTATTTT
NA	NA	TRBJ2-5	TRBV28	CASRGGLGTQYF	TGTGCCAGCAGGGGAGGTCTGGGGACCCAGTACTTC
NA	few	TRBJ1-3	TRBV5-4	CASSFGGTGNTIYF	TGTGCCAGCAGCTTCGGAGGGACTGGAAACACCATATATTTT
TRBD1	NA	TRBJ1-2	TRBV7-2	CASSLVVAGGSYGYTF	TGTGCCAGCAGCTTAGTGGTGGCAGGGGGCTCCTATGGCTACACCTTC
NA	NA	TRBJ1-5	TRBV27	CASSLSWNSNQPQHF	TGTGCCAGCAGTTTATCATGGAATAGCAATCAGCCCCAGCATTTT
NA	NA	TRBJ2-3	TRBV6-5	CAGASPTPDTQYF	TGTGCCGGCGCTAGCCCCACCCCAGATACGCAGTATTTT
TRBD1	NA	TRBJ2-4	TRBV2	CASSEALDRVAKNIQYF	TGTGCCAGCAGTGAAGCGCTGGACAGGGTAGCCAAAAACATTCAGTACTTC
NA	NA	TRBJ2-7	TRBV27	CASSSPLGGGLSYEQYF	TGTGCCAGCAGTTCCCCCCTGGGAGGGGGCTTGTCCTACGAGCAGTACTTC
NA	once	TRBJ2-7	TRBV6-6	CASSSLRDPYEQYF	TGTGCCAGCAGTTCTCTCCGGGACCCCTACGAGCAGTACTTC
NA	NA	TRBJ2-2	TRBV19	CASSVSSGELFF	TGTGCCAGTAGTGTCTCCTCCGGGGAGCTGTTTTTT
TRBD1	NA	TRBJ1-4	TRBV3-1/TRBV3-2	CASSLLGQGAHEKLFF	TGTGCCAGCAGCCTCCTAGGACAGGGGGCGCATGAAAAACTGTTTTTT
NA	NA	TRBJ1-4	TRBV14	CASSQENDGYNEKLFF	TGTGCCAGCAGCCAAGAAAATGACGGTTACAATGAAAAACTGTTTTTT
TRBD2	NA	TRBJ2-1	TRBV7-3	CASSFSGALYNEQFF	TGTGCCAGCAGCTTCAGCGGGGCCCTCTACAATGAGCAGTTCTTC
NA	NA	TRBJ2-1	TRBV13	CASSLAGYRDEQFF	TGTGCCAGCAGCTTAGCGGGATACAGGGATGAGCAGTTCTTC
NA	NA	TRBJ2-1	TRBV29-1	CSANPGDYNEQFF	TGCAGCGCTAATCCGGGGGATTACAATGAGCAGTTCTTC
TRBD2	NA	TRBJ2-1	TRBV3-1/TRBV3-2	CASSPRPGLPVNEQFF	TGTGCCAGCAGCCCTCGCCCGGGACTACCCGTTAATGAGCAGTTCTTC
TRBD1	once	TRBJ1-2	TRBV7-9	CASSNRDRKNYGYTF	TGTGCCAGCAGCAACCGGGACAGAAAGAACTATGGCTACACCTTC
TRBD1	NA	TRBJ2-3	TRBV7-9	CASSNTGQGTDTQYF	TGTGCCAGCAGCAATACGGGACAGGGCACAGATACGCAGTATTTT